Here is one T cell receptor (beta chain) with its context. As yet, its antigen is unknown. There are 14 residues in the CDR3. Germline CDR1 is SGHNT and CDR2 is YYREEE (reference sequence). J was trimmed by 6 bases and V by 4 bases; bases with no gene match: 9. The sample comes from a study of cytomegalovirus exposure and HLA in healthy donors. Study at large: Early on, a data release was issued that held some 91 million unique TCRs from HLA-typed donors. Study observations and caveats: Accurate prediction of HLA-A and HLA-B alleles (for most subjects) was reportedly achieved from TCR beta sequences. Later on, an analysis tied some 17,000 TCR beta sequences to HLA alleles at 0.05 false discovery rate. A prior analysis recorded that most TCR beta V segments were productive about 87% or about 30% of the time.

Use of 60 Vbeta and 13 Jbeta primers characterized the PCR. Sequencing used immunoSEQ multiplex PCR; TCRdb keeps in-frame clones, though not all of them. The sample lists a few thousand clones; roughly 80% were seen once. The material sequenced was PBMCs. The TCR comes from a woman in her 40s in good health and CMV-seropositive. The chain joins TRBV5-4 to TRBJ1-2, with 7 bases aligning to TRBD1. CDR3 nucleotides: TGTGCCAGCAGCCACAAAGACAGGGTGAATGGCTACACCTTC. Translating it yields CASSHKDRVNGYTF.